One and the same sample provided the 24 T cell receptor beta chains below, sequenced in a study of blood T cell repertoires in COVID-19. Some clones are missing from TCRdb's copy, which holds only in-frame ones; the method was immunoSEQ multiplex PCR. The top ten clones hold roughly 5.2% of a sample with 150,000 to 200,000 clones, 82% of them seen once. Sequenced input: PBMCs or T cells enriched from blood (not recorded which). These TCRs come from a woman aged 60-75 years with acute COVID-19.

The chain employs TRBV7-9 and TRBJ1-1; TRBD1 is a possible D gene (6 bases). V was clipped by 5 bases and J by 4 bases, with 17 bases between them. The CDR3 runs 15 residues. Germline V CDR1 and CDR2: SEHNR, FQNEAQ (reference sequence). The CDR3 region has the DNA TGTGCCAGCAGCCATAATCAGGGGTGGGGCACTGAAGCTTTCTTT. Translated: CASSHNQGWGTEAFF.

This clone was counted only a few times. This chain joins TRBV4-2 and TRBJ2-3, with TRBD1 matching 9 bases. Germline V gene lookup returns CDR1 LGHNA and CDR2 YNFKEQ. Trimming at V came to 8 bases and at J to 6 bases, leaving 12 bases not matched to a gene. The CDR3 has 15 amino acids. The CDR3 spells CASRPSTGGTDTQYF. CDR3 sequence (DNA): TGTGCCAGCCGCCCTTCGACAGGGGGTACGGATACGCAGTATTTT.

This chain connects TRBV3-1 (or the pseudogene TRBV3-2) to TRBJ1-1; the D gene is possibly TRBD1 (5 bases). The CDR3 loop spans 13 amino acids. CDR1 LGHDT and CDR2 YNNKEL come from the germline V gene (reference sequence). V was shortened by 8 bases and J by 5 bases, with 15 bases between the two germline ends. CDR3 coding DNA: TGTGCCAGCCAGAGGGGACGGGGGACTGAAGCTTTCTTT. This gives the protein CASQRGRGTEAFF.

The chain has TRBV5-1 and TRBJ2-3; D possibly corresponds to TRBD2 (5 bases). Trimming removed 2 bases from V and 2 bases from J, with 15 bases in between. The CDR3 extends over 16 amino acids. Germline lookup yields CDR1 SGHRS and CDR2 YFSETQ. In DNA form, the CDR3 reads TGCGCCAGCAGCTTAATAGCGAATCCGCTCACAGATACGCAGTATTTT. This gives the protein CASSLIANPLTDTQYF. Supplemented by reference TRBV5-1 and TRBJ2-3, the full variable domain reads KAGVTQTPRYLIKTRGQQVTLSCSPISGHRSVSWYQQTPGQGLQFLFEYFSETQRNKGNFPGRFSGRQFSNSRSEMNVSTLELGDSALYLCASSLIANPLTDTQYFGPGTRLTVL.

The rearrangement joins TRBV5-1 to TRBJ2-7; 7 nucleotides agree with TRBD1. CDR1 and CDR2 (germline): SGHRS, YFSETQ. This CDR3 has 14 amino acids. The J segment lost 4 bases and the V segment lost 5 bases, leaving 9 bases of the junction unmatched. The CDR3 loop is CASSPGQGVYEQYF. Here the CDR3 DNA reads TGCGCCAGCAGTCCAGGCCAGGGGGTTTACGAGCAGTACTTC.

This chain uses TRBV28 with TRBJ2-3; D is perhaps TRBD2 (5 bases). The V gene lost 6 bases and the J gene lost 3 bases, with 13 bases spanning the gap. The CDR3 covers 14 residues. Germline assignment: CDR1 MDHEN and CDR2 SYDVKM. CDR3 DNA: TGTGCCAGCAGCCAAGCCGGGAAAACAGATACGCAGTATTTT. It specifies CASSQAGKTDTQYF.

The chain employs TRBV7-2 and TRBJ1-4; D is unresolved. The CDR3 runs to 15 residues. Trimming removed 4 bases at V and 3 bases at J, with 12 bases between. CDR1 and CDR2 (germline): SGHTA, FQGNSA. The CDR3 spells CASSSMRAANEKLFF. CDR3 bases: TGTGCCAGCAGCTCCATGAGGGCCGCTAATGAAAAACTGTTTTTT. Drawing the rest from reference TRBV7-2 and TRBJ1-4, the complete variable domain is GAGVSQSPSNKVTEKGKDVELRCDPISGHTALYWYRQSLGQGLEFLIYFQGNSAPDKSGLPSDRFSAERTGGSVSTLTIQRTQQEDSAVYLCASSSMRAANEKLFFGSGTQLSVL.

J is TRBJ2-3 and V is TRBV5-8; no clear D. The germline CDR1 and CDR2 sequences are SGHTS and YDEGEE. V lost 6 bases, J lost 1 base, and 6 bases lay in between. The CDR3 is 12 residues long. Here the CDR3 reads CASTYRTDTQYF. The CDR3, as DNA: TGTGCCAGCACCTACCGCACAGATACGCAGTATTTT.

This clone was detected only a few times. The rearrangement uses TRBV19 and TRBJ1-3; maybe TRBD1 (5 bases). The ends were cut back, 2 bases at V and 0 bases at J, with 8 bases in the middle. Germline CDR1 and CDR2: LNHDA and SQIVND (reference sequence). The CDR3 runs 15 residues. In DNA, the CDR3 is TGTGCCAGTAGTATAACAGGTCACTCTGGAAACACCATATATTTT. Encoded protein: CASSITGHSGNTIYF.

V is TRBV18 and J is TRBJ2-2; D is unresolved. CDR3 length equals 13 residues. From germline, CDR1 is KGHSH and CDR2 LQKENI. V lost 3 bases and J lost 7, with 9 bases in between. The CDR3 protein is CASSPGGDGELFF. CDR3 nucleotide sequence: TGTGCCAGCTCACCCGGTGGTGACGGGGAGCTGTTTTTT.

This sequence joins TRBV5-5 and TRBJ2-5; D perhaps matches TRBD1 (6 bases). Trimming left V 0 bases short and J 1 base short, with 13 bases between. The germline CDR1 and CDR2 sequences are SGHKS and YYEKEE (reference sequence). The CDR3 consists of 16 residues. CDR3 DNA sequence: TGTGCCAGCAGCTTGGTAGGGGGACGAGCCCAAGAGACCCAGTACTTC. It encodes CASSLVGGRAQETQYF.

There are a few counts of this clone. The CDR3 bases are TGTGCCAGCAGCTTCAGACAGGTTGAAAAACTGTTTTTT. It yields the protein CASSFRQVEKLFF. The chain has TRBV28 and TRBJ1-4, with D possibly matching TRBD1 (6 bases). The CDR3 covers 13 residues. V dropped 6 bases and J dropped 7 bases, with 12 bases sitting between them. Looked up from germline, CDR1 is MDHEN and CDR2 is SYDVKM.

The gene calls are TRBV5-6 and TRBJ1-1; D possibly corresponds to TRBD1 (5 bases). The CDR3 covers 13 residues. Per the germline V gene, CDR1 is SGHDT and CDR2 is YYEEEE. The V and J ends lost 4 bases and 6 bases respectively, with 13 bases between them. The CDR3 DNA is TGTGCCAGCAGCAGGAGGGCGGGGGCTGAAGCTTTCTTT. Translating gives CASSRRAGAEAFF.

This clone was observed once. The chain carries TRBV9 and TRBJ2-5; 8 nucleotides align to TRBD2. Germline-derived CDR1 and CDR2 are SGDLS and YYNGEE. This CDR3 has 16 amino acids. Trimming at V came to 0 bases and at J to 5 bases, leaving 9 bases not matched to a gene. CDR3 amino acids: CASSVATGGGSETQYF. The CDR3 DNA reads TGTGCCAGCAGCGTAGCTACTGGCGGGGGGTCTGAGACCCAGTACTTC.

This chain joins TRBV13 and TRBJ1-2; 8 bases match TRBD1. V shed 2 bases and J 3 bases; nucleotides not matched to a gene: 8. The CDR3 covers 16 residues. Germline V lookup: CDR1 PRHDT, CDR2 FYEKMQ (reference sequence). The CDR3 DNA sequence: TGTGCCAGCAGCTTACTAGGACAGGGTGAAGACTATGGCTACACCTTC. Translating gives CASSLLGQGEDYGYTF.

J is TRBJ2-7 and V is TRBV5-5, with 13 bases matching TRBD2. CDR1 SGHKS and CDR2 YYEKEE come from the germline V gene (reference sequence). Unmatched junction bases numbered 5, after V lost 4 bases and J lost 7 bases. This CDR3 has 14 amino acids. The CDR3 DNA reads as TGTGCCAGCAGCCCTACTAGCGGGGGGGGTGAGCAGTACGTC. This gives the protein CASSPTSGGGEQYV.

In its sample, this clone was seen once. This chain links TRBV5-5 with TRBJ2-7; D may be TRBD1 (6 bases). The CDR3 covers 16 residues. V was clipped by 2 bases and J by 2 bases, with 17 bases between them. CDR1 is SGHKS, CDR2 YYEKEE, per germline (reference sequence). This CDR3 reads CASSLNNRVGTYEQYV. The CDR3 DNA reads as TGTGCCAGCAGCTTAAACAACAGGGTAGGGACCTACGAGCAGTACGTC.

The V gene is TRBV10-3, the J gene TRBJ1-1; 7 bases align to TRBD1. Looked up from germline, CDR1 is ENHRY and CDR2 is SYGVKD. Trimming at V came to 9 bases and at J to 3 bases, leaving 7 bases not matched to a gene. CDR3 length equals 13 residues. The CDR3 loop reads CAITGVEDTEAFF. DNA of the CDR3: TGTGCCATTACAGGGGTGGAGGACACTGAAGCTTTCTTT.

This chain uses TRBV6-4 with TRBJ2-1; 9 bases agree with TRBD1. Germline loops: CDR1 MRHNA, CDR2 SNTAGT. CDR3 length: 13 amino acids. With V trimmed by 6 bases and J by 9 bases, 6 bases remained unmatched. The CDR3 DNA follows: TGTGCCAGCAGCGGACAGGGGTACGGTGAGCAGTTCTTC. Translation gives CASSGQGYGEQFF.

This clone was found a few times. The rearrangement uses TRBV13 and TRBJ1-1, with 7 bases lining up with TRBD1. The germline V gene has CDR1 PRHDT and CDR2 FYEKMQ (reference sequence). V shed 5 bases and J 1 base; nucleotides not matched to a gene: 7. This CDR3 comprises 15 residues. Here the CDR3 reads CASSLRDRRNTEAFF. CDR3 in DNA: TGTGCCAGCAGCCTGCGGGACAGAAGGAACACTGAAGCTTTCTTT.

CDR3 loop: CASSLSVQGLETQYF. The CDR3 DNA follows: TGCGCCAGCAGCTTGTCGGTACAGGGCCTAGAGACCCAGTACTTC. This chain uses TRBV5-1 with TRBJ2-5, with D possibly TRBD1 on 6 matching bases. From germline, CDR1 is SGHRS and CDR2 YFSETQ. Trimming cost V 1 base and J 4 bases, with 14 bases left between them. The CDR3 contains 15 residues.

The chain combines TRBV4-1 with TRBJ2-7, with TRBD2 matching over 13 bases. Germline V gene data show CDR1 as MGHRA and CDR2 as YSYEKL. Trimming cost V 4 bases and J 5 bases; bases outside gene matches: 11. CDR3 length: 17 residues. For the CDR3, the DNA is TGCGCCAGCAGCCTGCTACCGGGACTAGCGGGAAGGAACGAGCAGTACTTC. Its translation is CASSLLPGLAGRNEQYF.

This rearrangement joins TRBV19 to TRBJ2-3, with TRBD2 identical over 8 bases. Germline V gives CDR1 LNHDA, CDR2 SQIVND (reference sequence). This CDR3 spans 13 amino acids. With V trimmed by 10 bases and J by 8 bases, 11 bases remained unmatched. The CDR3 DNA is TGTGCCACCCATCGGGACCGGGAGGGTACGCAGTATTTT. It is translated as CATHRDREGTQYF. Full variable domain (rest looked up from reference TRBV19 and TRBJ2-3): DGGITQSPKYLFRKEGQNVTLSCEQNLNHDAMYWYRQDPGQGLRLIYYSQIVNDFQKGDIAEGYSVSREKKESFPLTVTSAQKNPTAFYLCATHRDREGTQYFGPGTRLTVL.

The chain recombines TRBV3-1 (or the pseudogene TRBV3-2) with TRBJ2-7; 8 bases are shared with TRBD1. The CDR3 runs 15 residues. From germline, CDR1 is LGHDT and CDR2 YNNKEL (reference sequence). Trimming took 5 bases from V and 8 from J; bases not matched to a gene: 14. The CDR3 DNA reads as TGTGCCAGCAGCACTCATGCAGGGACAGGCCGCAAGCAGTACTTC. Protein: CASSTHAGTGRKQYF.